This T cell receptor (beta chain) appears in the sequencing data of a study of beta chain features in type 1 diabetes. Study-wide results and caveats: The naive, central memory and Treg TCRB repertoires looked more alike in patients than they did in healthy donors. The analysis here could not establish whether HLA type shapes TCRB rearrangement.

A CD45RO/CCR7/CD25/CD127/CD95/CD27 panel sorted naive, central memory, regulatory and stem cell-like memory CD4+ cells. This clone was found a few times. The antigen is undetermined. Germline lookup yields CDR1 SGHRS and CDR2 YFSETQ. After removal of 4 bases from V and 2 bases from J, the junction contained 11 bases not matched to a gene. The CDR3 extends over 16 amino acids. The sequenced template was cDNA made from the entire isolated RNA. Repertoires were generated with immunoSEQ multiplex PCR, while TCRdb's copy carries only in-frame clones and drops some. In the table there are about 900,000 clones, 17% of which are singletons.

The V call is TRBV5-1, the J call TRBJ2-7, with TRBD2 matching 8 bases. The sample consisted of naive CD4+ T cells from blood. The receptor's source is a woman between 18 and 30 years old in good health. The CDR3 sequence: CASSRIAGLTTYEQYF. The CDR3 bases are TGCGCCAGCAGCCGTATAGCGGGACTAACTACCTACGAGCAGTACTTC.